This T cell receptor beta chain came from a study of shared clonotypes between healthy human individuals. Germline V lookup: CDR1 SGHAT, CDR2 FQNNGV. This CDR3 is 13 amino acids long. The J segment lost 4 bases and the V segment lost 7 bases, leaving 6 bases of the junction unmatched. The repertoire was sequenced with immunoSEQ multiplex PCR; TCRdb's copy has only in-frame clones and lacks some. The sample has over a million clones; about 84% are singletons. Concerning this clone itself: Its antigen remains unidentified.

Study-wide results and limits: Sharing across four donors was highest in naive CD4 (around 5%) and lowest in memory CD8 (around 0.4%). Represented diversity, genetic and exposure-history alike, was limited by few donors.

The TCR comes from a man between 18 and 35 years old in good health. Some clones in this sample may be carry-over from other donors' samples. Sequenced input: memory CD4+ T cells from PBMCs. The subset is: CD45RA-negative fraction. The V gene is TRBV11-2, the J gene TRBJ1-1, with 7 bases that match TRBD1. The chain's CDR3 is CASTLRQGTEAFF. CDR3 bases: TGTGCCAGCACCCTACGACAGGGCACTGAAGCTTTCTTT.